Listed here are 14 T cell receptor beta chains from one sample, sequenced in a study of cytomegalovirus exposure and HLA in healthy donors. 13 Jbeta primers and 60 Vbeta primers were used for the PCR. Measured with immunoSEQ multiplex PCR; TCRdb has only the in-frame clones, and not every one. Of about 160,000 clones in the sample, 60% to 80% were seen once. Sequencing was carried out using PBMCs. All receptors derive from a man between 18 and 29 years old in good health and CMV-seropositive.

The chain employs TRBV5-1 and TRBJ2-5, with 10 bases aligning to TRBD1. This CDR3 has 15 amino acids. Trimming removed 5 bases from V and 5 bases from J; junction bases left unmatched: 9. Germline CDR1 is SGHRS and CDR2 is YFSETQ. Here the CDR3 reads CASSSGQGGWETQYF. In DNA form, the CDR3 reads TGCGCCAGCAGTTCCGGACAGGGGGGGTGGGAGACCCAGTACTTC.

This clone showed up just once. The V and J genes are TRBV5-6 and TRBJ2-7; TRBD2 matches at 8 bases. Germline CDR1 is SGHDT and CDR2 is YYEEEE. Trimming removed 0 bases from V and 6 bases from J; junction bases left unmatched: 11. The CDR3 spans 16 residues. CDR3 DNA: TGTGCCAGCAGCTTGGTATCGCGGGCAGCGGGAGCCGAGCAGTACGTC. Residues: CASSLVSRAAGAEQYV.

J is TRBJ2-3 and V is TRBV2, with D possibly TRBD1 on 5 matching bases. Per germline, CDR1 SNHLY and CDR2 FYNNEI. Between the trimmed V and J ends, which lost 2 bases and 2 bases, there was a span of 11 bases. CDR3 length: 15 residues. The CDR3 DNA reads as TGTGCCAGCAGTGAAAACAGGCCCAACACAGATACGCAGTATTTT. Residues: CASSENRPNTDTQYF.

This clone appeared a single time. CDR3 in amino acids: CASSHPTGENGYTF. CDR3 in DNA: TGCGCCAGCAGCCATCCGACAGGGGAGAATGGCTACACCTTC. The chain joins TRBV4-1 to TRBJ1-2; 8 bases line up with TRBD1. V shed 3 bases and J 6 bases; nucleotides not matched to a gene: 6. The V gene's germline CDR1 is MGHRA and CDR2 YSYEKL. The CDR3 loop spans 14 amino acids.

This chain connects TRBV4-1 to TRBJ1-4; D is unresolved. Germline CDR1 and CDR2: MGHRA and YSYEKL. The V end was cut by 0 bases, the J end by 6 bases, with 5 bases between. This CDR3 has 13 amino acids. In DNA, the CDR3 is TGCGCCAGCAGCCAAGAGGGAGATGAAAAACTGTTTTTT. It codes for CASSQEGDEKLFF.

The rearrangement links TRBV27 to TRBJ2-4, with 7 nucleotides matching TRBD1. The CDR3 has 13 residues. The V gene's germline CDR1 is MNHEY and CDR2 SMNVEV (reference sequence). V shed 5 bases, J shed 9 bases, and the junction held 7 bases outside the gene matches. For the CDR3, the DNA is TGTGCCAGCAGTCGGACAGGCCGGGGCATTCAGTACTTC. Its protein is CASSRTGRGIQYF.

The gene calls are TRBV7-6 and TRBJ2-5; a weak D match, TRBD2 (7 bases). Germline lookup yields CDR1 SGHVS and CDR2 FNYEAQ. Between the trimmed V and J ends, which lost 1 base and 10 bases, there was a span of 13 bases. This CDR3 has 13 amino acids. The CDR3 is CASSLDLGGGQYF. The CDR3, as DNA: TGTGCCAGCAGCTTAGATTTAGGGGGGGGCCAGTACTTC.

The CDR3: CASSQAGQGNSPLHF. DNA for the CDR3: TGCGCCAGCAGCCAAGCCGGACAGGGAAATTCACCCCTCCACTTT. The rearrangement links TRBV4-1 to TRBJ1-6, with 8 bases fitting TRBD1. Germline CDR1 is MGHRA and CDR2 is YSYEKL. This CDR3 is built from 15 residues. With 1 base clipped from V and 7 bases from J, the junction kept 3 bases outside the gene matches.

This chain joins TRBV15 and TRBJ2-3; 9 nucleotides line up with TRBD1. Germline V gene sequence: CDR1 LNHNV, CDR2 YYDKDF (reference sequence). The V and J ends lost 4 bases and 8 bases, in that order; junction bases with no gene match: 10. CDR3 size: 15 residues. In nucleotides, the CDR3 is TGTGCCACCAGCAAAGACGGACAGGGGTCGTCTACGCAGTATTTT. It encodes CATSKDGQGSSTQYF.

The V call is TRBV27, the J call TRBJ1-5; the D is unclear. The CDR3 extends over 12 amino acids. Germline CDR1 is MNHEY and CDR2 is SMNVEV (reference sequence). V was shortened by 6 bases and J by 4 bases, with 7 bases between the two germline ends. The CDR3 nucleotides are TGTGCCAGCAGCACAGCAAATCAGCCCCAGCATTTT. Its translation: CASSTANQPQHF.

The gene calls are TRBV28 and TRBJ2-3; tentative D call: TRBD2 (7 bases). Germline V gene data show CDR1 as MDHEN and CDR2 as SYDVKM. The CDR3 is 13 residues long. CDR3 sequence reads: CAIRGADTDTQYF. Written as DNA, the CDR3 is TGTGCGATTCGGGGGGCCGACACAGATACGCAGTATTTT. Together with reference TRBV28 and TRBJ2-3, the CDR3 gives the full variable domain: DVKVTQSSRYLVKRTGEKVFLECVQDMDHENMFWYRQDPGLGLRLIYFSYDVKMKEKGDIPEGYSVSREKKERFSLILESASTNQTSMYLCAIRGADTDTQYFGPGTRLTVL.

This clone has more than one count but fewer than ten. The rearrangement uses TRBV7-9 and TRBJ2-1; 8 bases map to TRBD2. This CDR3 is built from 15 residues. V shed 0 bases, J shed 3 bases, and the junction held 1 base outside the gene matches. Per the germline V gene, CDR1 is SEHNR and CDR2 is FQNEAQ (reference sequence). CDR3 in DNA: TGTGCCAGCAGCTTAGCCCTAGCGGGCTACAATGAGCAGTTCTTC. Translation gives CASSLALAGYNEQFF.

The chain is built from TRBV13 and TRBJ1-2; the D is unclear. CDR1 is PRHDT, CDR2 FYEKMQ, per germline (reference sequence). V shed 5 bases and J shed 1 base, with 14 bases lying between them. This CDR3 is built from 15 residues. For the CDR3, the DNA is TGTGCCAGCAGCCCAGAAGGTCGGGGTAACTATGGCTACACCTTC. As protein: CASSPEGRGNYGYTF.

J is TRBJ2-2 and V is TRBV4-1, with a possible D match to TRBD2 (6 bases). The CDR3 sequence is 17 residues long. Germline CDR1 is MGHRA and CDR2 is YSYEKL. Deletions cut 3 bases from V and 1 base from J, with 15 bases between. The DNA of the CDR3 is TGCGCCAGCAGCCAGTCCGGGACTTCGGTGAACACCGGGGAGCTGTTTTTT. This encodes CASSQSGTSVNTGELFF.